These 32 T cell receptor beta chains were all obtained from the same sample, sequenced in a study of shared clonotypes between healthy human individuals. TCRdb's copy holds only in-frame clones and misses some; the assay was immunoSEQ multiplex PCR. The profile shows a few hundred thousand clones, about 96% of them singletons. Sequencing used naive CD4+ T cells sorted from blood. Specified subset: CD45RA+ positively selected. All receptors derive from a woman aged 30 to 39 in good health.

The chain has TRBV20-1 and TRBJ1-1; D gene ambiguous. The length of the CDR3 is 8 residues. Germline values: CDR1 DFQATT, CDR2 SNEGSKA (reference sequence). CDR3 loop: CGLAEAFF. The CDR3 nucleotides are TGCGGTTTGGCTGAAGCTTTCTTT.

The rearrangement joins TRBV5-1 to TRBJ1-1, with D possibly being TRBD1 (6 bases). This CDR3 is built from 15 residues. CDR1 is SGHRS and CDR2 is YFSETQ in the germline V gene. V gave up 4 bases and J gave up 1 base, with 14 bases separating them. The DNA of the CDR3 is TGCGCCAGCAGCCAGAATCCGACAGGGAACACTGAAGCTTTCTTT. Its protein is CASSQNPTGNTEAFF.

The chain couples TRBV6-4 to TRBJ1-1; the D gene is possibly TRBD1 (6 bases). V gave up 8 bases and J gave up 1 base, with 11 bases separating them. CDR3 length: 13 residues. Germline values: CDR1 MRHNA, CDR2 SNTAGT. The CDR3 DNA reads TGTGCCAGCTCCAACAGGGAGAACACTGAAGCTTTCTTT. It encodes CASSNRENTEAFF.

V is TRBV20-1 and J is TRBJ1-1; D is undetermined. The CDR3 totals 11 residues. The V and J ends lost 3 bases and 2 bases respectively, with 4 bases between them. CDR1 and CDR2 (germline): DFQATT, SNEGSKA (reference sequence). The CDR3 nucleotides are TGCAGTGCTAGTTTTAACACTGAAGCTTTCTTT. Amino acids: CSASFNTEAFF.

The V gene is TRBV7-8, the J gene TRBJ2-7, with D maybe TRBD1 (6 bases). Trimming stripped 5 bases from V and 6 bases from J, with 23 bases between. CDR1 is SGHVS and CDR2 is FQNEAQ in the germline V gene. CDR3 length: 16 residues. CDR3 DNA sequence: TGTGCCAGCAGCCCCGAGGGGGACACAAAAATCGGCGAGCAGTACTTC. Translation gives CASSPEGDTKIGEQYF.

The V gene is TRBV5-4, the J gene TRBJ1-4; 7 bases align to TRBD1. This CDR3 has 14 residues. Germline V gene sequence: CDR1 SGHNT, CDR2 YYREEE (reference sequence). Trimming cost V 0 bases and J 5 bases; bases outside gene matches: 1. The CDR3 region has the DNA TGTGCCAGCAGCTTGGCAGGGGGGAATGAAAAACTGTTTTTT. Translated, it gives CASSLAGGNEKLFF.

The V call is TRBV18, the J call TRBJ2-2, with unresolved D. Trimming took 0 bases from V and 7 from J, leaving 9 bases between them. There are 14 residues in the CDR3. Looked up from germline, CDR1 is KGHSH and CDR2 is LQKENI. For the CDR3, the DNA is TGTGCCAGCTCACCACCGAGTTCCCGCGGGGAGCTGTTTTTT. Translation gives CASSPPSSRGELFF.

The CDR3 loop is CASSIVLAPYEQYF. In DNA form, the CDR3 reads TGTGCCAGTAGTATAGTGTTGGCACCTTACGAGCAGTACTTC. J is TRBJ2-7 and V is TRBV19; the D is unclear. The V and J ends lost 1 base and 4 bases respectively, with 11 bases between them. In germline, CDR1 is LNHDA, CDR2 SQIVND (reference sequence). The CDR3 is 14 amino acids.

The V and J genes are TRBV10-3 and TRBJ2-7; 11 nucleotides agree with TRBD2. This CDR3 contains 15 residues. Per the germline V gene, CDR1 is ENHRY and CDR2 is SYGVKD. With 6 bases clipped from V and 0 bases from J, the junction kept 4 bases outside the gene matches. The CDR3 nucleotides read TGTGCCATCAGCGAGACTAGCGGGGTCTCCTACGAGCAGTACTTC. This sequence encodes CAISETSGVSYEQYF.

This chain uses TRBV6-1 with TRBJ2-7; D is ambiguous. Trimming shortened V by 0 bases and J by 13 bases, and 19 bases separated the two germline ends. Germline V gene data show CDR1 as MNHNS and CDR2 as SASEGT. The CDR3 has 14 amino acids. The CDR3 region is CASSEAPGRRREYF. The CDR3 coding sequence is TGTGCCAGCAGTGAAGCGCCTGGACGAAGGCGCGAATACTTC.

The chain uses TRBV21-1 and TRBJ1-2; whether TRBD1, the table's D call, matches the DNA was not checked. TRBV21-1 is a pseudogene. The CDR3 runs to 12 residues. The CDR3 region is CASSPGTAGYTF. For the CDR3, the DNA is TGTGCCAGCAGCCCAGGGACAGCAGGCTACACCTTC.

The gene calls are TRBV7-9 and TRBJ1-5, with 9 bases identical to TRBD1. Per the germline V gene, CDR1 is SEHNR and CDR2 is FQNEAQ (reference sequence). This CDR3 is 15 amino acids long. Trimming removed 6 bases from V and 4 bases from J; junction bases left unmatched: 7. CDR3 DNA sequence: TGTGCCAGCAGATCGGACAGGGGCGATAATCAGCCCCAGCATTTT. As protein: CASRSDRGDNQPQHF.

This chain links TRBV7-8 with TRBJ2-1; tentative D call: TRBD2 (6 bases). V lost 3 bases to trimming and J lost 5 bases, with 23 bases between them. The CDR3 contains 18 residues. Germline V gene data show CDR1 as SGHVS and CDR2 as FQNEAQ. In nucleotides, the CDR3 is TGTGCCAGCAGCTTCTCTCCTAGCGCGAGTTCCCAAGACAATGAGCAGTTCTTC. Protein product: CASSFSPSASSQDNEQFF.

The chain has TRBV18 and TRBJ2-7; D ambiguous. V lost 2 bases to trimming and J lost 5 bases, with 13 bases between them. This CDR3 contains 14 residues. Germline V gene data show CDR1 as KGHSH and CDR2 as LQKENI. This CDR3 is CASSPGNMRNEQYF. The CDR3 DNA reads as TGTGCCAGCTCACCAGGTAACATGAGGAACGAGCAGTACTTC.

This rearrangement joins TRBV21-1 to TRBJ2-7; no check of the table's D call, TRBD1, against the DNA was made. TRBV21-1 is a known pseudogene. CDR3 length: 14 amino acids. This chain's CDR3 is CAIPPADRGYEQYF. CDR3 in DNA: TGTGCCATCCCCCCCGCGGACAGGGGATACGAGCAGTACTTC.

This chain connects TRBV2 to TRBJ2-5, with D unresolved. V was clipped by 4 bases and J by 6 bases, with 15 bases between them. In germline, CDR1 is SNHLY, CDR2 FYNNEI. The CDR3 length is 14 residues. The CDR3 DNA is TGTGCCAGCAGTGGTCGCGTTGCCATAAAGACCCAGTACTTC. It encodes CASSGRVAIKTQYF. Using reference TRBV2 and TRBJ2-5 for the parts outside the CDR3, the full variable domain is EPEVTQTPSHQVTQMGQEVILRCVPISNHLYFYWYRQILGQKVEFLVSFYNNEISEKSEIFDDQFSVERPDGSNFTLKIRSTKLEDSAMYFCASSGRVAIKTQYFGPGTRLLVL.

The chain carries TRBV4-1 and TRBJ1-5; no reliable D call. The CDR3 extends over 16 amino acids. The germline CDR1 and CDR2 sequences are MGHRA and YSYEKL. V was cut by 2 bases and J by 3 bases, with 14 bases left in between. The CDR3 region has the DNA TGCGCCAGCAGCCAAACCGGACGGCCTTACAATCAGCCCCAGCATTTT. Encoded protein: CASSQTGRPYNQPQHF.

Turning to this clone: At one of its ends the junction is not consistent with the germline gene, which may arise from a read error. This sample includes further DNA sequences coding for the same CDR3. The CDR3 is CASSDYGGAGYEQYF. CDR3 DNA sequence: TGTGCCAGCAGTGATTATGGGGGAGCGGGCTACGAACAGTACTTC. This chain joins TRBV2 and TRBJ2-7; TRBD2 might be the D (6 bases). Germline-derived CDR1 and CDR2 are SNHLY and FYNNEI. CDR3 length: 15 amino acids. Together with reference TRBV2 and TRBJ2-7, the CDR3 gives the full variable domain: EPEVTQTPSHQVTQMGQEVILRCVPISNHLYFYWYRQILGQKVEFLVSFYNNEISEKSEIFDDQFSVERPDGSNFTLKIRSTKLEDSAMYFCASSDYGGAGYEQYFGPGTRLTVT.

This clone was counted a single time. Here the CDR3 DNA reads TGTGCCAGCTCACCCGTGGGGCAGGTGGACAATGAGCAGTTCTTC. Amino acids: CASSPVGQVDNEQFF. The chain combines TRBV18 with TRBJ2-1; perhaps TRBD1 as D (5 bases). The CDR3 runs 15 residues. The germline V gene encodes CDR1 KGHSH and CDR2 LQKENI. With 3 bases removed from V and 5 bases from J, the gap between germline ends came to 14 bases. Complete variable domain (other parts from reference TRBV18 and TRBJ2-1): NAGVMQNPRHLVRRRGQEARLRCSPMKGHSHVYWYRQLPEEGLKFMVYLQKENIIDESGMPKERFSAEFPKEGPSILRIQQVVRGDSAAYFCASSPVGQVDNEQFFGPGTRLTVL.

The gene calls are TRBV11-2 and TRBJ2-5; the D is unclear. The CDR3 is 12 amino acids. V lost 5 bases, J lost 4 bases, and 8 bases lay in between. Germline CDR1 and CDR2: SGHAT and FQNNGV. The CDR3 coding sequence is TGTGCCAGCAGCCCCTTGGGAGAGACCCAGTACTTC. This encodes CASSPLGETQYF.

The genes are TRBV6-6 and TRBJ1-1; 9 nucleotides match TRBD1. Germline CDR1 MNHNY, CDR2 SVGAGI (reference sequence). The CDR3 is 13 residues long. V lost 8 bases to trimming and J lost 4 bases; unmatched junction nucleotides: 5. In DNA, the CDR3 is TGTGCCAGCTCCGCGACAGGGGGCACTGAAGCTTTCTTT. This translates into CASSATGGTEAFF.

This rearrangement joins TRBV13 to TRBJ2-1, with a possible D match to TRBD1 (6 bases). The germline V and J ends were trimmed by 2 bases and 7 bases, with 18 bases remaining between them. Germline-derived CDR1 and CDR2 are PRHDT and FYEKMQ (reference sequence). The CDR3 covers 16 residues. The CDR3 DNA reads TGTGCCAGCAGCTTAACCCCCCTGGGGGCGCATAATGAGCAGTTCTTC. Its protein product is CASSLTPLGAHNEQFF.

As to this clone: This same CDR3 is encoded by further DNA sequences in the sample. The CDR3 DNA follows: TGCGCCAGCAGCTTGGTTGGGAACTCCTACGAGCAGTACTTC. Protein product: CASSLVGNSYEQYF. V and J are TRBV5-1 and TRBJ2-7; D gene uncertain. V lost 0 bases, J lost 0 bases, and 7 bases lay in between. CDR1 and CDR2 from the germline V gene are SGHRS and YFSETQ. This CDR3 contains 14 residues.

The chain links TRBV11-3 to TRBJ1-2, with D unresolved. This CDR3 has 13 amino acids. V shed 5 bases and J shed 8 bases, with 15 bases lying between them. Germline V gene data show CDR1 as SGHNT and CDR2 as YENEEA. For the CDR3, the DNA is TGTGCCAGCAGCACCCCGGGTGGGCGCGGCTACACCTTC. Amino acid sequence: CASSTPGGRGYTF.

The chain employs TRBV5-4 and TRBJ2-7; TRBD2 matches at 13 bases. The CDR3 covers 15 residues. V lost 4 bases and J lost 7; bases outside the gene matches: 8. Germline-derived CDR1 and CDR2 are SGHNT and YYREEE (reference sequence). The CDR3 spells CASSLWTSGSGEQYF. As DNA, the CDR3 is TGTGCCAGCAGCCTTTGGACTAGCGGGAGTGGGGAGCAGTACTTC.

The chain uses TRBV10-1 and TRBJ1-2; TRBD1 matches at 7 bases. Germline values: CDR1 WNHNN, CDR2 SYGVQD (reference sequence). The V segment lost 6 bases and the J segment 4 bases; nucleotides outside the gene matches: 5. The CDR3 consists of 13 residues. This CDR3 reads CASSAGTAYGYTF. Written as DNA, the CDR3 is TGCGCCAGCAGCGCCGGGACAGCCTATGGCTACACCTTC.

This clone was picked up one time. This sequence joins TRBV19 and TRBJ2-6; D possibly corresponds to TRBD2 (5 bases). Germline loops: CDR1 LNHDA, CDR2 SQIVND (reference sequence). Deletions cut 5 bases from V and 2 bases from J, with 10 bases between. This CDR3 comprises 15 residues. CDR3 nucleotides: TGTGCCAGTAGTGAGTCCGGGACTGGGGCCAACGTCCTGACTTTC. It is translated as CASSESGTGANVLTF.

The rearrangement uses TRBV2 and TRBJ1-3, with 7 bases fitting TRBD1. V lost 5 bases and J lost 0; bases outside the gene matches: 13. Germline values: CDR1 SNHLY, CDR2 FYNNEI. CDR3 length: 18 residues. CDR3 DNA: TGTGCCAGCAGTTTCTGGACAGGAGGCACCGGCTCTGGAAACACCATATATTTT. Its protein is CASSFWTGGTGSGNTIYF. Full variable domain (missing parts from reference TRBV2 and TRBJ1-3): EPEVTQTPSHQVTQMGQEVILRCVPISNHLYFYWYRQILGQKVEFLVSFYNNEISEKSEIFDDQFSVERPDGSNFTLKIRSTKLEDSAMYFCASSFWTGGTGSGNTIYFGEGSWLTVV.

The chain uses TRBV11-2 and TRBJ2-7; D remains ambiguous. Germline V gene lookup returns CDR1 SGHAT and CDR2 FQNNGV. V gave up 4 bases and J gave up 4 bases, with 14 bases separating them. The CDR3 runs 14 residues. CDR3 residues: CASSSISTWYEQYF. Written as DNA, the CDR3 is TGTGCCAGCAGCTCAATTAGTACGTGGTACGAGCAGTACTTC.

V gene TRBV5-1 combines with J gene TRBJ1-1; 8 bases align to TRBD1. This CDR3 has 14 amino acids. Germline V gene data show CDR1 as SGHRS and CDR2 as YFSETQ. The junction had 4 bases not matched to a gene; V was cut back by 4 bases and J by 2 bases. CDR3 loop: CASSRQGYNTEAFF. The CDR3 DNA is TGCGCCAGCAGCCGACAGGGGTACAACACTGAAGCTTTCTTT.

This sequence joins TRBV11-2 and TRBJ1-2; 7 bases line up with TRBD1. The CDR3 spans 14 residues. CDR1 and CDR2 (germline): SGHAT, FQNNGV. The ends lost 5 bases at V and 4 bases at J; junction bases unmatched: 7. CDR3 DNA sequence: TGTGCCAGCAGCCCGTCTGACAGGGCCTATGGCTACACCTTC. It specifies CASSPSDRAYGYTF.

The V call is TRBV13, the J call TRBJ2-3; the D gene is possibly TRBD1 (7 bases). The germline V and J ends were trimmed by 10 bases and 1 base, with 15 bases remaining between them. The CDR3 loop spans 14 amino acids. CDR1 is PRHDT, CDR2 FYEKMQ, per germline (reference sequence). The DNA for the CDR3 is TGTGCCACCAGGGGGAGGAGCCGCACAGATACGCAGTATTTT. Protein: CATRGRSRTDTQYF.